This TCR beta chain emerged from a study of blood T cell repertoires in COVID-19. Overall study context: Sample material is recorded as cDNA or gDNA derived from T cells, B-cell-depleted T cells, or PBMCs.

In germline, CDR1 is LGHDT, CDR2 YNNKEL (reference sequence). CDR3 length equals 15 residues. The V end lost 1 base, the J end lost 1 base, and 10 bases lay between the germline ends. As originally analysed: Estimation of nucleated cell counts relied on the amplification of reference gene primers. Sequencing used immunoSEQ multiplex PCR; TCRdb keeps in-frame clones, though not all of them. The V and J calls and clone size come from that table; D and trimming were worked out from the DNA. The table shows roughly 110,000 clones, with over 65% occurring only once. The receptor was isolated from a man older than 75 with COVID-19, enrolled during active disease. The V and J genes are TRBV3-1 (or the pseudogene TRBV3-2) and TRBJ1-2; D is unresolved. The sequenced material came from peripheral blood. The CDR3 DNA follows: TGTGCCAGCAGCCAAGGTCCAGGCAGTAACTATGGCTACACCTTC. It yields the protein CASSQGPGSNYGYTF.